Presented here are 26 T cell receptor beta chains from one specimen sequenced in a study of blood T cell repertoires in COVID-19 (dated by TCRdb to 2020 to 2022). Library method: the immunoSEQ multiplex PCR assay. The source is immuneACCESS, and TCRdb retained only in-frame sequences with V and J called. Part of the clones is not carried over; for the studies checked, unresolved V genes explain less than half of this, and the remainder is unexplained. The sample includes more than 85,000 clones, with approximately 70% observed a single time. Together, the top ten hold roughly 7.5% of the sample. Specimen: peripheral blood. The receptors were gathered from a woman aged 55-70 years with acute or convalescent COVID-19.

The rearrangement joins TRBV28 to TRBJ2-2, with D maybe TRBD2 (6 bases). V lost 7 bases and J lost 2, with 17 bases in between. Germline V gene sequence: CDR1 MDHEN, CDR2 SYDVKM. CDR3 length: 16 residues. CDR3 sequence (DNA): TGTGCCAGCACCTTTGGAGGGAGGCCAAACACCGGGGAGCTGTTTTTT. Encoded protein: CASTFGGRPNTGELFF.

The chain employs TRBV18 and TRBJ1-4; 8 positions match TRBD1. Germline V gives CDR1 KGHSH, CDR2 LQKENI. Unmatched junction bases numbered 6, after V lost 1 base and J lost 8 bases. There are 15 residues in the CDR3. CDR3 loop: CASSPLGQAGEKLFF. The DNA of the CDR3 is TGTGCCAGCTCACCACTGGGACAGGCGGGCGAAAAACTGTTTTTT.

CDR3 bases: TGTGCCAGCAGTTTCGGGGGACACACCGGGGAGCTGTTTTTT. It codes for CASSFGGHTGELFF. The chain couples TRBV6-5 to TRBJ2-2; perhaps TRBD2 as D (6 bases). The CDR3 runs 14 residues. Between the trimmed V and J ends, which lost 4 bases and 3 bases, there was a span of 9 bases. Germline V gene sequence: CDR1 MNHEY, CDR2 SVGAGI.

This chain uses TRBV5-1 with TRBJ1-6, with 7 bases that match TRBD1. This CDR3 region has 15 residues. Germline CDR1 reads SGHRS; CDR2 reads YFSETQ. V lost 3 bases, J lost 5 bases, and 5 bases stayed unmatched. CDR3 in DNA: TGCGCCAGCAGCTGGACACAGGGGAATAATTCACCCCTCCACTTT. Its translation: CASSWTQGNNSPLHF.

The chain employs TRBV29-1 and TRBJ2-1; 8 bases align to TRBD1. Germline loops: CDR1 SQVTM, CDR2 ANQGSEA. Germline trimming cut 1 base from V and 8 bases from J; bases unmatched to any gene: 4. The CDR3 is 13 residues long. The CDR3 region has the DNA TGCAGCGTTGAAGGGGCAGGGGGCCATGAGCAGTTCTTC. It translates to CSVEGAGGHEQFF.

This clone was found a few times. The V call is TRBV23-1, the J call TRBJ2-7; perhaps TRBD1 as D (5 bases). TRBV23-1 carries the ORF label, with uncertain function. The CDR3 is 16 residues long. V was cut by 7 bases and J by 0 bases, with 19 bases left in between. CDR3 bases: TGCGCCAGCACCACAACCGAAAGGGGCCGCTCCTACGAGCAGTACTTC. It codes for CASTTTERGRSYEQYF.

The rearrangement links TRBV7-9 to TRBJ2-1, with 7 bases matching TRBD1. V was pared by 3 bases and J by 7 bases, with 3 bases of the junction left unmatched. CDR3 length: 13 residues. CDR1 and CDR2 (germline): SEHNR, FQNEAQ (reference sequence). The CDR3 protein is CASSFNRGNEQFF. As DNA, the CDR3 is TGTGCCAGCAGCTTTAACAGGGGAAATGAGCAGTTCTTC.

This CDR3 is CAGGTATPGNTIYF. The CDR3 region has the DNA TGTGCCGGGGGGACAGCCACTCCTGGAAACACCATATATTTT. The chain carries TRBV30 and TRBJ1-3, with 7 bases matching TRBD1. V was pared by 8 bases and J by 2 bases, with 9 bases of the junction left unmatched. The germline V gene encodes CDR1 GTSNPN and CDR2 SVGIG (reference sequence). The CDR3 runs 14 residues.

V and J are TRBV9 and TRBJ1-1, with D possibly being TRBD1 (5 bases). Germline V CDR1 and CDR2: SGDLS, YYNGEE. The CDR3 runs to 15 residues. With 3 bases removed from V and 1 base from J, the gap between germline ends came to 13 bases. Written as DNA, the CDR3 is TGTGCCAGCAGCGGAAAGGACACCTCGAACACTGAAGCTTTCTTT. This gives the protein CASSGKDTSNTEAFF.

The chain carries TRBV19 and TRBJ1-2; D perhaps matches TRBD1 (6 bases). V lost 10 bases, J lost 0 bases, and 15 bases lay in between. Germline values: CDR1 LNHDA, CDR2 SQIVND (reference sequence). This CDR3 spans 14 amino acids. The CDR3 bases are TGTGCCATCCATTCGGACAGACCTAACTATGGCTACACCTTC. It specifies CAIHSDRPNYGYTF.

The rearrangement links TRBV2 to TRBJ2-7, with 8 bases fitting TRBD1. Germline CDR1 reads SNHLY; CDR2 reads FYNNEI. The CDR3 sequence is 13 residues long. V shed 5 bases, J shed 4 bases, and the junction held 4 bases outside the gene matches. The CDR3 sequence is CASSPRQGYEQYF. In nucleotides, the CDR3 is TGTGCCAGCAGTCCCCGACAGGGGTACGAGCAGTACTTC.

V is TRBV7-2 and J is TRBJ2-5; the D gene is possibly TRBD1 (5 bases). Germline CDR1 reads SGHTA; CDR2 reads FQGNSA. The CDR3 runs 13 residues. The V and J ends lost 6 bases and 1 base respectively, with 9 bases between them. The DNA of the CDR3 is TGTGCCAGCAGGTCAGGGTCCCAAGAGACCCAGTACTTC. Encoded protein: CASRSGSQETQYF.

V and J are TRBV10-3 and TRBJ2-5; 7 bases are a match to TRBD2. Trimming at V came to 10 bases and at J to 5 bases, leaving 10 bases not matched to a gene. This CDR3 comprises 13 residues. Looked up from germline, CDR1 is ENHRY and CDR2 is SYGVKD. This chain's CDR3 is CATTRSGEETQYF. DNA for the CDR3: TGTGCCACCACCCGGAGCGGGGAGGAGACCCAGTACTTC.

This clone was detected a few times. The chain recombines TRBV30 with TRBJ1-5; D gene unclear. The V end was cut by 2 bases, the J end by 4 bases, with 15 bases between. Germline V lookup: CDR1 GTSNPN, CDR2 SVGIG (reference sequence). The CDR3 has 15 residues. CDR3 sequence: CAWSLVGRNNQPQHF. DNA of the CDR3: TGTGCCTGGAGTCTCGTCGGGAGGAATAATCAGCCCCAGCATTTT.

The chain has TRBV6-5 and TRBJ1-3, with 8 bases identical to TRBD1. Per the germline V gene, CDR1 is MNHEY and CDR2 is SVGAGI. With V trimmed by 6 bases and J by 4 bases, 8 bases remained unmatched. The CDR3 contains 15 residues. CDR3 amino acids: CASSLGQGPGNTIYF. Written as DNA, the CDR3 is TGTGCCAGCAGCCTTGGACAGGGCCCAGGAAACACCATATATTTT.

V is TRBV28 and J is TRBJ1-4, with 10 bases identical to TRBD1. V was pared by 3 bases and J by 8 bases, with 6 bases of the junction left unmatched. The CDR3 sequence is 15 residues long. Germline CDR1 is MDHEN and CDR2 is SYDVKM. The CDR3 bases are TGTGCCAGCAGTTTGCCCCAGACAGGGGGCGAAAAACTGTTTTTT. Translated: CASSLPQTGGEKLFF. Together with reference TRBV28 and TRBJ1-4, the CDR3 gives the full variable domain: DVKVTQSSRYLVKRTGEKVFLECVQDMDHENMFWYRQDPGLGLRLIYFSYDVKMKEKGDIPEGYSVSREKKERFSLILESASTNQTSMYLCASSLPQTGGEKLFFGSGTQLSVL.

The gene calls are TRBV7-9 and TRBJ1-2; D not certain. CDR1 is SEHNR, CDR2 FQNEAQ, per germline (reference sequence). This CDR3 contains 13 residues. V was clipped by 7 bases and J by 4 bases, with 13 bases between them. The CDR3 DNA reads TGTGCCAGCACCCTCGCCCTATCCTATGGCTACACCTTC. Residues: CASTLALSYGYTF.

This chain links TRBV7-2 with TRBJ2-2; D is possibly TRBD1 (6 bases). V lost 3 bases to trimming and J lost 0 bases, with 8 bases between them. CDR1 and CDR2 from the germline V gene are SGHTA and FQGNSA. CDR3 length equals 15 residues. CDR3 residues: CASSFTGSNTGELFF. CDR3 bases: TGTGCCAGCAGCTTTACAGGGTCGAACACCGGGGAGCTGTTTTTT.

V usage is TRBV19 and J usage is TRBJ2-7; D remains ambiguous. The CDR3 runs 14 residues. V lost 3 bases and J lost 2, with 11 bases in between. Germline V gives CDR1 LNHDA, CDR2 SQIVND (reference sequence). The DNA for the CDR3 is TGTGCCAGTAGTATGCTGCGTCCACCCTACGAGCAGTACTTC. As protein: CASSMLRPPYEQYF.

The chain combines TRBV4-1 with TRBJ2-6; D possibly corresponds to TRBD1 (6 bases). CDR1 is MGHRA, CDR2 YSYEKL, per germline. V was clipped by 4 bases and J by 2 bases, with 9 bases between them. The CDR3 has 15 residues. The CDR3, as DNA: TGCGCCAGCAGCCCCAGGGGAGCTGGGGCCAACGTCCTGACTTTC. Translating it yields CASSPRGAGANVLTF.

The chain employs TRBV11-3 and TRBJ2-7; 9 nucleotides line up with TRBD2. This CDR3 is 13 amino acids long. Germline CDR1 is SGHNT and CDR2 is YENEEA. Germline trimming cut 4 bases from V and 6 bases from J; bases unmatched to any gene: 4. The CDR3 coding sequence is TGTGCCAGCAGCTCGCGGGGGGGACGCGAGCAGTACTTC. Translating gives CASSSRGGREQYF.

The rearrangement links TRBV5-1 to TRBJ1-2; 9 bases align to TRBD1. Germline V CDR1 and CDR2: SGHRS, YFSETQ. This CDR3 contains 14 residues. The trim removed 7 bases at V and 5 bases at J, leaving 9 bases unmatched. CDR3 loop: CASSRGQGNYGYTF. As DNA, the CDR3 is TGCGCCAGCTCCCGGGGACAGGGAAATTATGGCTACACCTTC.

This clone was seen only a few times. The chain carries TRBV3-1 (or the pseudogene TRBV3-2) and TRBJ1-6; 7 bases are shared with TRBD1. With V trimmed by 4 bases and J by 10 bases, 7 bases remained unmatched. This CDR3 comprises 14 residues. CDR1 and CDR2 (germline): LGHDT, YNNKEL (reference sequence). The CDR3 spells CASSPTGRESPLHF. The CDR3 bases are TGTGCCAGCAGCCCGACAGGGAGAGAATCACCCCTCCACTTT.

V usage is TRBV6-2 or TRBV6-3 and J usage is TRBJ1-5; maybe TRBD1 (6 bases). V lost 0 bases and J 6 bases, leaving 15 bases between the germline ends. CDR3 length: 16 residues. CDR1 and CDR2 from the germline V gene are MNHEY and SVGEGT. The CDR3 sequence: CASSYSKAGARQPQHF. CDR3 DNA: TGTGCCAGCAGTTACTCGAAGGCAGGGGCCCGTCAGCCCCAGCATTTT.

This chain connects TRBV9 to TRBJ2-1; 9 nucleotides line up with TRBD1. With V trimmed by 1 base and J by 8 bases, 13 bases remained unmatched. Germline loops: CDR1 SGDLS, CDR2 YYNGEE. The CDR3 totals 17 residues. The DNA for the CDR3 is TGTGCCAGCAGCGTACGGGGTTTAGGACAGGGGAGGCATGAGCAGTTCTTC. This sequence encodes CASSVRGLGQGRHEQFF.

This clone was found a few times. The chain recombines TRBV19 with TRBJ1-2; no definite D call. The CDR3 is made up of 13 amino acids. Germline values: CDR1 LNHDA, CDR2 SQIVND (reference sequence). V lost 4 bases to trimming and J lost 5 bases, with 11 bases between them. CDR3 protein: CASSTRSAYGYTF. The CDR3 bases are TGTGCCAGTAGTACGAGGTCCGCTTATGGCTACACCTTC.